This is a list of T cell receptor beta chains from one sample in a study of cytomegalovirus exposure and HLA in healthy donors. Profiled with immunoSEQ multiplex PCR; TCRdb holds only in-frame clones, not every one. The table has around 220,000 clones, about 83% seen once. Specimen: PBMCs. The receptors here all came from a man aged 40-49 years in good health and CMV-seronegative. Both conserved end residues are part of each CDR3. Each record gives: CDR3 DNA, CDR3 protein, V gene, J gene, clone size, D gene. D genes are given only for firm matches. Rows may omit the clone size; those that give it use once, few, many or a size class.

TGTGCCTGGAGTGAGGGACTAGCGGGGATCACAGATACGCAGTATTTT,CAWSEGLAGITDTQYF,TRBV30,TRBJ2-3,NA,TRBD2
TGTGCCAGCAGTGAAGGGGCTTATGGCTACACCTTC,CASSEGAYGYTF,TRBV6-1,TRBJ1-2,NA,NA
TGTGCCAGCAGCCCTCGGGAATATGAAAAACTGTTTTTT,CASSPREYEKLFF,TRBV9,TRBJ1-4,NA,NA
TGTGCCAGTAGTATAACTAGCGGCAATGTTAATGAGCAGTTCTTC,CASSITSGNVNEQFF,TRBV19,TRBJ2-1,NA,TRBD2
TGTGCCAGCAGCGTACGACAGGGGACAAACACCGGGGAGCTGTTTTTT,CASSVRQGTNTGELFF,TRBV2,TRBJ2-2,NA,TRBD1
TGTGCCAGCAGCTTTGCAGGTCCGAACACTGAAGCTTTCTTT,CASSFAGPNTEAFF,TRBV5-4,TRBJ1-1,NA,NA
TGTGCCAGCTCAAGCTCTCCGGGACAAAACACTGAAGCTTTCTTT,CASSSSPGQNTEAFF,TRBV18,TRBJ1-1,NA,NA
TGTGCCAGCAGCCAGGGACAGCTGAACCGGCCCCACACTGAAGCTTTCTTT,CASSQGQLNRPHTEAFF,TRBV14,TRBJ1-1,NA,TRBD1
TGCGCCAGCAGCCAGGAATCCTACGAGCAGTACTTC,CASSQESYEQYF,TRBV5-1,TRBJ2-7,NA,NA
TGTGCCAGCAGCAGGAGACAGGGTATTTCACCCCTCCACTTT,CASSRRQGISPLHF,TRBV6-5,TRBJ1-6,NA,TRBD1
TGCGCCAGCAGCCCGGGGAGGGTAGGGGATGAGCAGTTCTTC,CASSPGRVGDEQFF,TRBV5-1,TRBJ2-1,NA,TRBD2
TGTGCCAGCAGCCCGGTTAGCTCTGGAAACACCATATATTTT,CASSPVSSGNTIYF,TRBV5-5,TRBJ1-3,NA,NA
TGTGCCAGCAGCTTAGCGGCAGGGGGACAGCCCCAGCATTTT,CASSLAAGGQPQHF,TRBV7-2,TRBJ1-5,NA,TRBD1
TGTGCCAGCAGTGAACTTTCCTATAATTCACCCCTCCACTTT,CASSELSYNSPLHF,TRBV6-1,TRBJ1-6,NA,NA
TGCAGTGCAAACGGGGGGGAGACCCAGTACTTC,CSANGGETQYF,TRBV20-1,TRBJ2-5,NA,TRBD2
TGTGCCAGCAGCTTACTAACGACAGGGGACACTGAAGCTTTCTTT,CASSLLTTGDTEAFF,TRBV7-2,TRBJ1-1,once,TRBD1
TGCGCCAGCAGCCAAGTGTCGTCCAGGGCTTATAGCAATCAGCCCCAGCATTTT,CASSQVSSRAYSNQPQHF,TRBV4-1,TRBJ1-5,NA,NA
TGTGCCAGTAGTCCCCACGGCTATGGCTACACCTTC,CASSPHGYGYTF,TRBV19,TRBJ1-2,NA,NA
TGTGCCAGCAGTTGGGACAGGGTAGGTACTGAAGCTTTCTTT,CASSWDRVGTEAFF,TRBV27,TRBJ1-1,NA,TRBD1
TGCGCCAGCAGTCAGACTGTTGGGAATGAGCAGTTCTTC,CASSQTVGNEQFF,TRBV23-1,TRBJ2-1,NA,NA
TGTGCCAGCAGCCCAGGGGGCAGGAACACCGGGGAGCTGTTTTTT,CASSPGGRNTGELFF,TRBV5-4,TRBJ2-2,NA,TRBD1
TGCAGCGTTGTAATTTCGGTTCAAGAGGCCCAGTACTTC,CSVVISVQEAQYF,TRBV29-1,TRBJ2-5,NA,NA
TGTGCCACTGTATTAGGTAGCATCGGCGAGCAGTTCTTC,CATVLGSIGEQFF,TRBV6-6,TRBJ2-1,NA,NA
TGTGCCAGCAGCCCCAGGGGGTGGAACATTCAGTACTTC,CASSPRGWNIQYF,TRBV14,TRBJ2-4,NA,TRBD1
TGCGCCAGCAGCTTGGGACCGGGACAGGGGACTGAAGCTTTCTTT,CASSLGPGQGTEAFF,TRBV5-1,TRBJ1-1,few,TRBD1
TGTGCCAGCAGTTTATCCGAGACAGGCTCCTACGAGCAGTACTTC,CASSLSETGSYEQYF,TRBV28,TRBJ2-7,NA,NA
TGTGCCAGCAGCTTCGGACAGAGCAATCAGCCCCAGCATTTT,CASSFGQSNQPQHF,TRBV9,TRBJ1-5,NA,NA
TGTGCCAGTAGTTTGACTAGCGTCGACGAGCAGTACTTC,CASSLTSVDEQYF,TRBV19,TRBJ2-7,NA,TRBD2
TGTGCCAGCAGAGGACAGAACCAAGAGACCCAGTACTTC,CASRGQNQETQYF,TRBV5-6,TRBJ2-5,NA,NA
TGTGCCAGCAGCAGGGGACAGGGCTACACTGAAGCTTTCTTT,CASSRGQGYTEAFF,TRBV5-8,TRBJ1-1,NA,TRBD1
TGCGCCAGCAGCGAGCCAGGGGGCTGGACTGAAGCTTTCTTT,CASSEPGGWTEAFF,TRBV5-1,TRBJ1-1,NA,TRBD1
TGCGCCAGCAGCCCGGACACTGCAACTAATGAAAAACTGTTTTTT,CASSPDTATNEKLFF,TRBV4-3,TRBJ1-4,NA,NA
TGTGCCAGCAGTGAACCAGGGGCAGGGAACTATGGCTACACCTTC,CASSEPGAGNYGYTF,TRBV6-1,TRBJ1-2,NA,NA
TGTGCCAGCAGCCCGACAGGGTTCGAGCAGTACTTC,CASSPTGFEQYF,TRBV7-2,TRBJ2-7,few,TRBD1
TGTGCCAGCAGTTACTTAGCGGGGAGCTCCTACAATGAGCAGTTCTTC,CASSYLAGSSYNEQFF,TRBV7-2,TRBJ2-1,NA,TRBD2
TGTGCCAGCAGGGACTTCCACGGAGAGACCCAGTACTTC,CASRDFHGETQYF,TRBV7-6,TRBJ2-5,NA,NA
TGTGCCAGCGGAACAGGACAGGGGGTTTACGATGAGCAGTTCTTC,CASGTGQGVYDEQFF,TRBV7-9,TRBJ2-1,once,TRBD1
TGTGCCAGCAGCGACCCCGGGACAGAGCTGAACACTGAAGCTTTCTTT,CASSDPGTELNTEAFF,TRBV9,TRBJ1-1,once,TRBD1
TGTGCCAGCAGCTTTTTCCCGGATACGCAGTATTTT,CASSFFPDTQYF,TRBV28,TRBJ2-3,NA,NA
TGTGCCAGCAGAGGGACAGGCCCACCCGTCCACGAGCAGTACTTC,CASRGTGPPVHEQYF,TRBV6-1,TRBJ2-7,NA,TRBD1